This TCR beta chain is from a study of blood T cell repertoires in COVID-19. Here immunoSEQ multiplex PCR was the method, and the copy in TCRdb shows in-frame clones only, minus some. The repertoire holds 150,000 to 200,000 clones, with roughly 83% as singletons. V was pared by 3 bases and J by 8 bases, with 13 bases between. This CDR3 comprises 13 residues. The chain joins TRBV12-3 or TRBV12-4 to TRBJ1-2; possible D gene TRBD1, 6 bases. The sample comprised peripheral blood. The clonotype comes from a human donor in a cohort sampled during active COVID-19. This CDR3 is CASSLGGAGGYTF. The CDR3 coding sequence is TGTGCCAGCAGTTTGGGGGGGGCGGGCGGCTACACCTTC.